The 28 T cell receptor beta chains below come from one sample, sequenced in a study of spatial heterogeneity in lung cancer. General study points: Intratumoral expanded alpha and beta TCR counts were found to track tumor mutation counts.

MiXCR, applied by TCRdb to the 5' RACE reads, yields one record per CDR3 protein. Of several thousand distinct CDR3 sequences in the sample, approximately 8% are singletons; the top ten hold approximately 10%. These receptors have no known antigen. Described time point: sample taken at primary tumor resection. The sample was lung tumor tissue, taken at surgery. These TCRs come from a male donor with early-stage non-small cell lung cancer.

The chain links TRBV5-1 to TRBJ2-1, with D perhaps TRBD2 (5 bases). CDR3 size: 15 residues. CDR1 and CDR2 (germline): SGHRS, YFSETQ. Between the trimmed V and J ends, which lost 4 bases and 8 bases, there was a span of 19 bases. The CDR3 region has the DNA TGCGCCAGCAGCCCCTGGACTGAGGTAGAGGATGAGCAGTTCTTC. This sequence encodes CASSPWTEVEDEQFF.

This clonotype is classed as medium-sized. This chain connects TRBV5-1 to TRBJ2-5; D gene unclear. This CDR3 has 12 residues. Germline V gene lookup returns CDR1 SGHRS and CDR2 YFSETQ. The germline V and J ends were trimmed by 1 base and 4 bases, with 5 bases remaining between them. The CDR3 loop reads CASSLTGETQYF. DNA of the CDR3: TGCGCCAGCAGCTTGACGGGAGAGACCCAGTACTTC.

At least ten counts were recorded for this clonotype. The V call is TRBV5-4, the J call TRBJ2-3; D might be TRBD1 (6 bases). The length of the CDR3 is 13 residues. The V gene's germline CDR1 is SGHNT and CDR2 YYREEE (reference sequence). Trimming took 9 bases from V and 1 from J, leaving 12 bases between them. The CDR3 region has the DNA TGTGCCACCCGGGACATTGGCACAGATACGCAGTATTTT. Protein: CATRDIGTDTQYF.

As to this clonotype: A much larger clone is a single base away; this may be a read error. The chain combines TRBV9 with TRBJ2-3, with TRBD2 matching 10 bases. The CDR3 consists of 15 residues. CDR1 SGDLS and CDR2 YYNGEE come from the germline V gene. The CDR3 DNA reads as TGTACCAGCAACCAAGCGGGGGGGAGAACAGATACGCAGTATTTT. This encodes CTSNQAGGRTDTQYF.

This clonotype qualifies as medium-sized (0.01 to 0.1%). The chain is built from TRBV29-1 and TRBJ2-5, with TRBD2 matching over 7 bases. The CDR3 is 13 amino acids. Looked up from germline, CDR1 is SQVTM and CDR2 is ANQGSEA. With V trimmed by 3 bases and J by 5 bases, 6 bases remained unmatched. CDR3 nucleotides: TGCAGCGTTGAGGCGGGAGTTCTGGAGACCCAGTACTTC. Its translation: CSVEAGVLETQYF.

This clonotype ranks as medium-sized (0.01 to 0.1%). J is TRBJ2-7 and V is TRBV2; 9 positions agree with TRBD2. J was trimmed by 0 bases and V by 0 bases; bases with no gene match: 3. The CDR3 is made up of 16 amino acids. Germline loops: CDR1 SNHLY, CDR2 FYNNEI. CDR3 loop: CASSEARGGSSYEQYF. CDR3 nucleotides: TGTGCCAGCAGTGAAGCGCGGGGGGGGAGCTCCTACGAGCAGTACTTC.

This chain links TRBV7-6 with TRBJ2-1; D gene ambiguous. Germline V gene lookup returns CDR1 SGHVS and CDR2 FNYEAQ. There are 12 residues in the CDR3. The V and J ends lost 1 base and 7 bases respectively, with 5 bases between them. The CDR3 DNA sequence: TGTGCCAGCAGCTTAGGTTTAAATGAGCAGTTCTTC. Amino acids: CASSLGLNEQFF.

The V gene is TRBV16, the J gene TRBJ2-4; possibly TRBD1 or TRBD2 for D (6 bases each). With 5 bases removed from V and 0 bases from J, the gap between germline ends came to 11 bases. The length of the CDR3 is 15 residues. Germline V gene lookup returns CDR1 KGHSY and CDR2 FQNENV. This chain's CDR3 is CASSGGGRAKNIQYF. CDR3 in DNA: TGTGCCAGCAGCGGAGGGGGAAGAGCCAAAAACATTCAGTACTTC.

This clonotype qualifies as medium-sized. The J gene is TRBJ2-1, the V gene TRBV12-3 or TRBV12-4, with D unresolved. V lost 6 bases to trimming and J lost 7 bases, with 10 bases between them. The CDR3 runs 12 residues. DNA for the CDR3: TGTGCCAGCAGAACCGCCGGGAATGAGCAGTTCTTC. As protein: CASRTAGNEQFF.

In its sample, this clonotype was seen many times. This chain links TRBV6-2 or TRBV6-3 with TRBJ2-1, with 12 positions matching TRBD2. The V and J ends lost 5 bases and 4 bases, in that order; junction bases with no gene match: 3. This CDR3 is built from 15 residues. Germline V gene lookup returns CDR1 MNHEY and CDR2 SVGEGT. Here the CDR3 reads CASSPGLAGYNEQFF. CDR3 in DNA: TGTGCCAGCAGTCCCGGACTAGCGGGATACAATGAGCAGTTCTTC.

Within the sample, this clonotype is medium-sized. The chain is built from TRBV7-2 and TRBJ2-3, with D unresolved. The CDR3 contains 14 residues. Germline V CDR1 and CDR2: SGHTA, FQGNSA. Trimming shortened V by 3 bases and J by 4 bases, and 11 bases separated the two germline ends. CDR3 in DNA: TGTGCCAGCAGCTTGGTCCCATGGGCAGATACGCAGTATTTT. Protein sequence: CASSLVPWADTQYF.

Relative to its sample, this clonotype is medium-sized. V usage is TRBV24-1 and J usage is TRBJ2-7; D may correspond to TRBD1 or TRBD2 (5 bases each). Deletions cut 4 bases from V and 7 bases from J, with 10 bases between. The CDR3 totals 12 residues. Per germline, CDR1 KGHDR and CDR2 SFDVKD. As DNA, the CDR3 is TGTGCCACCAGTGAATGGGACGGTGAGCAGTACTTC. Protein sequence: CATSEWDGEQYF.

Many counts were recorded for this clonotype. J is TRBJ2-1 and V is TRBV2; 8 nucleotides line up with TRBD2. With V trimmed by 8 bases and J by 5 bases, 11 bases remained unmatched. Germline V gene sequence: CDR1 SNHLY, CDR2 FYNNEI. This CDR3 has 15 residues. The CDR3 is CASSRRGRTNNEQFF. CDR3 nucleotides: TGTGCCAGCTCCCGTCGCGGGAGGACGAACAATGAGCAGTTCTTC.

In this sample, this clonotype is medium-sized. V usage is TRBV2 and J usage is TRBJ2-5; D perhaps matches TRBD2 (6 bases). Trimming shortened V by 2 bases and J by 2 bases, and 12 bases separated the two germline ends. From germline, CDR1 is SNHLY and CDR2 FYNNEI. There are 15 residues in the CDR3. The DNA for the CDR3 is TGTGCCAGCAGTGAACAAGGACTATCACAAGAGACCCAGTACTTC. Amino acids: CASSEQGLSQETQYF.

This clonotype is deemed medium-sized. The chain joins TRBV5-4 to TRBJ2-7; D remains ambiguous. From germline, CDR1 is SGHNT and CDR2 YYREEE (reference sequence). V lost 8 bases and J lost 1, with 16 bases in between. The CDR3 loop spans 14 amino acids. The CDR3 sequence: CASRREVGSYEQYF. The DNA of the CDR3 is TGTGCCAGTAGGAGAGAGGTTGGGTCCTACGAGCAGTACTTC. The complete variable domain, with remaining parts taken from reference TRBV5-4 and TRBJ2-7, reads ETGVTQSPTHLIKTRGQQVTLRCSSQSGHNTVSWYQQALGQGPQFIFQYYREEENGRGNFPPRFSGLQFPNYSSELNVNALELDDSALYLCASRREVGSYEQYFGPGTRLTVT.

This clonotype was detected a few times. The chain employs TRBV9 and TRBJ2-7; TRBD2 matches at 7 bases. V gave up 7 bases and J gave up 3 bases; unmatched junction bases: 4. Germline lookup yields CDR1 SGDLS and CDR2 YYNGEE. This CDR3 comprises 12 residues. This CDR3 reads CASPGRDYEQYF. DNA of the CDR3: TGTGCCAGCCCTGGGAGGGACTACGAGCAGTACTTC.

This clonotype showed up many times. The chain couples TRBV6-1 to TRBJ2-7; D call uncertain. The ends were cut back, 0 bases at V and 3 bases at J, with 6 bases in the middle. The V gene's germline CDR1 is MNHNS and CDR2 SASEGT. The CDR3 is 13 amino acids. The CDR3 DNA reads TGTGCCAGCAGTGAAGCGCAGTACTACGAGCAGTACTTC. Protein product: CASSEAQYYEQYF.

V usage is TRBV7-2 and J usage is TRBJ2-3; 10 bases match TRBD2. The V and J ends lost 1 base and 0 bases, in that order; junction bases with no gene match: 4. Germline values: CDR1 SGHTA, CDR2 FQGNSA. This CDR3 region has 17 residues. This CDR3 reads CASSLGGAGGSTDTQYF. CDR3 in DNA: TGTGCCAGCAGCTTAGGAGGAGCGGGGGGGAGCACAGATACGCAGTATTTT.

This clonotype has ten or more counts. The chain uses TRBV27 and TRBJ2-1; D is possibly TRBD2 (5 bases). Germline-derived CDR1 and CDR2 are MNHEY and SMNVEV (reference sequence). This CDR3 spans 14 amino acids. V lost 7 bases and J 3 bases, leaving 13 bases between the germline ends. Here the CDR3 reads CASTGLRFYNEQFF. As DNA, the CDR3 is TGTGCCAGCACTGGACTGAGATTCTACAATGAGCAGTTCTTC.

By share, this clonotype counts as medium-sized (0.01 to 0.1%). The gene calls are TRBV11-2 and TRBJ1-6; tentative D call: TRBD1 (5 bases). This CDR3 has 15 residues. V lost 5 bases and J lost 10, with 18 bases in between. Germline CDR1 SGHAT, CDR2 FQNNGV. The CDR3 region has the DNA TGTGCCAGCAGCCTACGTTGGCGGGGCGACTCACCCCTCCACTTT. The encoded protein is CASSLRWRGDSPLHF.

This clonotype was recorded once. This chain links TRBV5-1 with TRBJ2-1, with 10 bases identical to TRBD2. With V trimmed by 4 bases and J by 9 bases, 4 bases remained unmatched. The CDR3 is 13 residues long. Germline values: CDR1 SGHRS, CDR2 YFSETQ. CDR3 nucleotides: TGCGCCAGCAGCGGGGGACTAGCGTTTGAGCAGTTCTTC. Its protein is CASSGGLAFEQFF. The variable domain in full, with the rest retrieved from reference TRBV5-1 and TRBJ2-1, is KAGVTQTPRYLIKTRGQQVTLSCSPISGHRSVSWYQQTPGQGLQFLFEYFSETQRNKGNFPGRFSGRQFSNSRSEMNVSTLELGDSALYLCASSGGLAFEQFFGPGTRLTVL.

This clonotype is labeled as medium-sized. One base away lies a much larger clone, so this may be a sequencing read error. CDR3 sequence reads: CSSSPSTYNEQFF. The CDR3 coding sequence is TGTTCCAGCAGCCCATCAACGTACAATGAGCAGTTCTTC. This chain joins TRBV7-9 and TRBJ2-1; D gene ambiguous. CDR1 SEHNR and CDR2 FQNEAQ come from the germline V gene (reference sequence). There are 13 residues in the CDR3.

The genes are TRBV20-1 and TRBJ2-1; 9 bases are shared with TRBD1. V dropped 1 base and J dropped 13; count of bases not matched to a gene: 5. There are 12 residues in the CDR3. Germline CDR1 is DFQATT and CDR2 is SNEGSKA (reference sequence). DNA of the CDR3: TGCAGTGCTAGAGGGGACAGGGTAGTACAGTTCTTC. Translating it yields CSARGDRVVQFF.

This clonotype was found many times. The chain has TRBV4-1 and TRBJ2-2; 7 positions agree with TRBD1. V shed 5 bases and J 6 bases; nucleotides not matched to a gene: 3. The CDR3 runs to 13 residues. CDR1 is MGHRA and CDR2 is YSYEKL in the germline V gene. The CDR3 nucleotides read TGCGCCAGCAGCGTACAGGGGCCCGGGGAGCTGTTTTTT. Protein sequence: CASSVQGPGELFF.

By sample share, this clonotype is medium-sized. In DNA, the CDR3 is TGCAGCGTTTTATTGGTTAACACCGGGGAGCTGTTTTTT. Protein sequence: CSVLLVNTGELFF. This chain uses TRBV29-1 with TRBJ2-2; D remains unclear. Germline-derived CDR1 and CDR2 are SQVTM and ANQGSEA. The CDR3 length is 13 residues. V gave up 5 bases and J gave up 2 bases, with 9 bases separating them.

The chain couples TRBV27 to TRBJ1-5; TRBD1 aligns across 7 bases. The CDR3 is 17 amino acids. After removal of 4 bases from V and 0 bases from J, the junction contained 9 bases not matched to a gene. From germline, CDR1 is MNHEY and CDR2 SMNVEV (reference sequence). In DNA form, the CDR3 reads TGTGCCAGCAGTTCCAGGGACAGCGTCTATAGCAATCAGCCCCAGCATTTT. Translation: CASSSRDSVYSNQPQHF.

By share of the sample, this clonotype is medium-sized. The chain combines TRBV12-3 or TRBV12-4 with TRBJ1-5; no reliable D call. V gave up 3 bases and J gave up 2 bases, with 8 bases separating them. This CDR3 region has 14 residues. CDR3 bases: TGTGCCAGCAGTTTGGAGGGTGGCAATCAGCCCCAGCATTTT. Protein: CASSLEGGNQPQHF.

This clonotype was counted ten times or more. V usage is TRBV27 and J usage is TRBJ2-1; TRBD2 matches 9 bases. This CDR3 is built from 16 residues. The germline CDR1 and CDR2 sequences are MNHEY and SMNVEV (reference sequence). The ends lost 7 bases at V and 8 bases at J; junction bases unmatched: 15. The CDR3 protein is CASTPRLAGLADEQFF. The CDR3 region has the DNA TGTGCCAGCACCCCCCGGCTAGCGGGACTCGCCGATGAGCAGTTCTTC.